The following is a T cell receptor (beta chain) sequence with its context. CDR1 and CDR2 from the germline V gene are SQVTM and ANQGSEA. Deletions cut 4 bases from V and 4 bases from J, with 5 bases between. The CDR3 sequence is 10 residues long. The data were taken from a study of blood T cell repertoires in COVID-19. Overall study: The study drew acute and convalescent COVID-19 samples from the United States, Italy and Spain. PBMCs, B-cell-depleted T cells, or T cells were the source of the cDNA or gDNA that made up the material.

Per the study methods: Nucleated cell number was recorded as an estimate derived from reference gene primer amplification. Repertoires were generated with immunoSEQ multiplex PCR, while TCRdb's copy carries only in-frame clones and drops some. V and J calls and clone size come straight from that table; D and trimming were deduced from the DNA. The data show approximately 160,000 clones, around 81% seen once. Recovery meant two consecutive negative NP/OP PCR tests, professional clearance, or resolved symptoms. What was sequenced was PBMCs or T cells enriched from blood (not recorded which). The chain has TRBV29-1 and TRBJ2-7, with D unclear. The TCR originated in a middle-aged man who had recovered from COVID-19. The CDR3 bases are TGCAGCGTTGTACAGTACGAGCAGTACTTC. Its translation: CSVVQYEQYF.